This TCR beta chain comes out of a study of regulatory T cells in long-lasting Graves disease. Germline V gene lookup returns CDR1 ENHRY and CDR2 SYGVKD. CDR3 length equals 16 residues. Findings of the study overall: For persistent Graves' patients, TCR diversity was lower than for newly diagnosed ones.

The time point was: newly diagnosed GD, antithyroid drugs for less than 3 months. Preparation of the TCR library used RNA extracted from PBMCs. Comments on this clonotype: Antigen: not known.

Assembly of TCR beta libraries relied on iRepertoire HTBI primers together with Arm-PCR of CDR3 regions. Per the study methods: Analysis of the samples identified roughly 62 TRBV and 13 to 15 TRBJ segments. A single record per CDR3 protein comes from TCRdb applying MiXCR to the multiplex PCR reads. It is TCRdb's table, rather than the study itself, that gives the V and J calls and clone size. The repertoire holds about 240,000 distinct CDR3 sequences, with about 19% as singletons. Sequenced material: peripheral blood mononuclear cells (PBMCs), taken at new diagnosis, from a patient treated with antithyroid drugs. The genes are TRBV10-3 and TRBJ2-4, with 10 bases aligning to TRBD2. The DNA end is a closer match to TRBJ2-5, so the J assignment may be wrong. The receptor's source is a female donor with Graves disease. The CDR3 DNA reads TGTGCCATCGGGTCCGCGCTAGCGGGAGAAAGTGAGACCCAGTACTTC. It encodes CAIGSALAGESETQYF.